This T cell receptor (beta chain) is from a study of blood T cell repertoires in COVID-19. Across the whole study: T cells, B-cell-depleted T cells, or PBMCs supplied cDNA or gDNA.

Sequencing was performed with immunoSEQ multiplex PCR; in TCRdb, only in-frame clones are kept and a portion is missing. The sample records some 340,000 clones, approximately 90% being singletons. The V segment lost 6 bases and the J segment 2 bases; nucleotides outside the gene matches: 14. The CDR3 totals 18 residues. CDR1 is SNHLY, CDR2 FYNNEI, per germline. The receptor's source is a woman aged 25-40 years who had been exposed to COVID-19. The sample was PBMCs or T cells enriched from blood (not recorded which). The genes are TRBV2 and TRBJ2-2; TRBD2 matches at 8 bases. The CDR3 reads CASRLRAGGAYNTGELFF. The CDR3 coding sequence is TGTGCCAGCAGGCTTAGGGCGGGGGGCGCCTACAACACCGGGGAGCTGTTTTTT.